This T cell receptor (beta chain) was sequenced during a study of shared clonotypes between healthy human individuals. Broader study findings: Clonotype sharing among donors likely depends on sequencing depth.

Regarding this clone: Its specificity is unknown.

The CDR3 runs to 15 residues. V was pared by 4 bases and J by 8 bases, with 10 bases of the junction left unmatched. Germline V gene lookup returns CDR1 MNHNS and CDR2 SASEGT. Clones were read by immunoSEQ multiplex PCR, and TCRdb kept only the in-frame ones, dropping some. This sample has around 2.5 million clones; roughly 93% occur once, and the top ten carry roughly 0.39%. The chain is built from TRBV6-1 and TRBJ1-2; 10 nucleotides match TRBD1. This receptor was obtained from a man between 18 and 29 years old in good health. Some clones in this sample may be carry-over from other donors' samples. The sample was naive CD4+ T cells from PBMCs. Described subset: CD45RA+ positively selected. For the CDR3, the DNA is TGTGCCAGCAGTGCCAGTGGACAGGGGGGACGAGGCTACACCTTC. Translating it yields CASSASGQGGRGYTF.